This T cell receptor beta chain appears in the sequencing data of a study of glioma-infiltrating T cells. This clonotype showed up many times. Its antigen is currently unknown. The V end lost 3 bases, the J end lost 0 bases, and 11 bases lay between the germline ends. The germline gives CDR1 MDHEN, CDR2 SYDVKM. The length of the CDR3 is 15 residues. Using RNA template, CDR3s of TCR alpha and beta were amplified with iRepertoire arm-PCR. Input was about 95-400 ng of tissue mRNA or PBMC total RNA. TCRdb used MiXCR to reprocess the multiplex PCR reads, holding one entry per CDR3 protein. The data hold 90,000 to 100,000 distinct CDR3 sequences, with roughly 40% observed a single time. The study, taken as a whole, reports: Gliomas, especially low-grade, showed above-expected tissue-blood divergence; non-neoplastic patients showed below. Very few CDR3 sequences were shared between tissue and blood.

The rearrangement uses TRBV28 and TRBJ1-1; maybe TRBD1 (5 bases). Sequenced input: glioma tissue, nonneoplastic brain tissue, or PBMCs (not recorded which). The sequence came from a human donor with low-grade glioma or glioblastoma, undergoing nonglioma brain surgery, or in good health (not recorded which). CDR3 in amino acids: CASSFPQTVNTEAFF. For the CDR3, the DNA is TGTGCCAGCAGTTTCCCCCAGACAGTGAACACTGAAGCTTTCTTT.